The clone carrying this T cell receptor (beta chain) was observed at least ten times. Its antigen is still unknown. The CDR3 totals 15 residues. V was shortened by 0 bases and J by 10 bases, with 17 bases between the two germline ends. Germline V gives CDR1 MNHEY, CDR2 SVGAGI. This entry is derived from a study of blood T cells in healthy people across ages. Whole-study findings and limits: The donors' CMV status was not determined, possibly confounding changes in expanded clonotypes.

Extractions gave at least 5 micrograms of total RNA per sample. Next came a second PCR, run for about 7 to 12 cycles, which used a sample-barcoded 5' primer along with a J-beta primer mix. Each cDNA was tagged by a template-switch adaptor containing 12 random nucleotides. TCRdb re-derived calls from the 5' RACE reads in MiXCR, one entry per CDR3 protein. The sample carries more than 800,000 distinct CDR3 sequences, less than 35% recorded once. This chain joins TRBV6-5 and TRBJ2-3; D is unresolved. Material for sequencing was blood. This sequence was found in a woman aged 80 or over in good health. CDR3 DNA sequence: TGTGCCAGCAGTTACTCGGGCCCCCTTAAAGTGGCGCAGTATTTT. This translates into CASSYSGPLKVAQYF.